This T cell receptor (beta chain) is from a study of T cell clusters in autoimmune cytopenias. Study-wide findings and caveats: TRB repertoire shifts in secondary cytopenia and chronic lymphocytic leukemia mostly reflected lymphoma, not autoimmunity. Primary autoimmune cytopenia patients appeared to lack physiological T cell clusters present in healthy donors.

TRB amplification used approximately 250 ng of peripheral blood genomic DNA. Multiplex touch-down PCR amplified TRB using TRB-A and TRB-B pools in one tube. TCRdb re-called the multiplex PCR reads, yielding one record per CDR3 amino acid sequence without DNA. This listing includes 7,000 or so distinct CDR3 sequences. The CDR3 consists of 14 residues. Note on this clonotype: What it recognizes is unknown.

The same sample was also used in a study of T cell repertoires in aging, cancer and after chemotherapy. As reported in that work: Healthy donor repertoires were recorded over several months to years and showed clear clonal overlap. Approximately 10 million TCR reads were in the whole dataset.

This chain links TRBV12-3 or TRBV12-4 with TRBJ2-1; checking the TCRdb D call of TRBD2 is not possible without DNA. The sample comprised peripheral blood. The clonotype originates from a human donor in good health. CDR3 loop: CASRDKLTYNEQFF.